This TCR beta chain was captured in a study of T cell responses to AZD1222 COVID-19 vaccine. Study observations and caveats: CD4 TCRs covered the whole spike, strongest at regions 160-218 and 743-854.

V lost 4 bases and J lost 5; bases outside the gene matches: 7. This CDR3 is built from 14 residues. Germline values: CDR1 SGHTA, CDR2 FQGNSA. About this clone: What it binds is not known.

Libraries were prepared by immunoSEQ multiplex PCR; TCRdb keeps only in-frame clonotypes and omits some of them. The table has 95,000 to 100,000 clones, over 75% seen once. The V gene is TRBV7-2, the J gene TRBJ1-1, with 7 bases lining up with TRBD1. The sequences come from peripheral blood, collected on day 0 of AZD1222 vaccination. The receptor was derived from an adult in good health. CDR3 region: CASSYRQGWTEAFF. DNA of the CDR3: TGTGCCAGCAGCTACAGACAGGGATGGACTGAAGCTTTCTTT.